These 24 T cell receptor beta chains were all obtained from the same sample, sequenced in a study of post-analysis software for immune sequencing data. Antigen specificity for these receptors is unknown. Unique-molecular-identifier-tagged TCR beta cDNA libraries were used. TCRdb processed the PCR reads anew with MiXCR; each CDR3 protein has one entry. The data contain 450,000 or so distinct CDR3 sequences, around 40% of them seen just once; the ten biggest clones take up about 12%. Whole-study findings and limits: Patients carried five TRBV segments more frequently than controls did, and TRBV5-6, TRBV5-1 and TRBV20-1 were among them.

Sequencing used blood. The receptor set was obtained from a girl between 5 and 17 years old with multiple sclerosis.

The V gene is TRBV6-2 or TRBV6-3, the J gene TRBJ2-5; D is ambiguous. CDR1 MNHEY and CDR2 SVGEGT come from the germline V gene. Trimming took 2 bases from V and 11 from J, leaving 15 bases between them. This CDR3 comprises 13 residues. CDR3 in DNA: TGTGCCAGCAGTTACGACCTATACAATGAGCAGTACTTC. This translates into CASSYDLYNEQYF.

The chain uses TRBV12-5 and TRBJ1-2, with D uncertain. CDR1 and CDR2 from the germline V gene are LGHNT and FRNRAP. This CDR3 has 13 residues. V lost 0 bases and J 1 base, leaving 3 bases between the germline ends. CDR3 protein: CASGLVDNYGYTF. Here the CDR3 DNA reads TGTGCTAGTGGTTTGGTTGATAACTATGGCTACACCTTC.

This clonotype was seen only a few times. The V gene is TRBV20-1, the J gene TRBJ1-1; the D gene is possibly TRBD1 (6 bases). Trimming pared 8 bases from V and 3 bases from J, leaving 19 bases between. CDR3 size: 14 residues. The germline V gene has CDR1 DFQATT and CDR2 SNEGSKA (reference sequence). CDR3 residues: CSQRGAGGDTEAFF. CDR3 bases: TGCAGTCAGAGGGGGGCGGGGGGAGACACTGAAGCTTTCTTT.

The genes are TRBV20-1 and TRBJ1-5; tentative D call: TRBD1 (5 bases). Deletions cut 0 bases from V and 3 bases from J, with 6 bases between. CDR3 length: 13 residues. Germline CDR1 and CDR2: DFQATT and SNEGSKA (reference sequence). CDR3 protein: CSAREGPNQPQHF. The CDR3 DNA reads as TGCAGTGCTAGAGAGGGGCCCAATCAGCCCCAGCATTTT.

This chain joins TRBV13 and TRBJ2-7; no reliable D call. The V gene lost 0 bases and the J gene lost 5 bases, with 5 bases spanning the gap. The CDR3 runs 12 residues. Germline V gene lookup returns CDR1 PRHDT and CDR2 FYEKMQ (reference sequence). The CDR3 nucleotides read TGTGCCAGCAGCTTAGGCTCAGACGAGCAGTACTTC. This translates into CASSLGSDEQYF.

This sequence joins TRBV6-6 and TRBJ2-5, with 8 bases aligning to TRBD1. CDR3 length: 14 amino acids. Trimming took 4 bases from V and 6 from J; bases not matched to a gene: 7. The germline gives CDR1 MNHNY, CDR2 SVGAGI (reference sequence). The CDR3 loop reads CASSSTGAQQTQYF. The CDR3 DNA follows: TGTGCCAGCAGTTCGACAGGGGCGCAACAGACCCAGTACTTC.

In this sample, this clonotype turned up a few times. CDR3 in amino acids: CASSYSPTGGTEAFF. The CDR3 coding sequence is TGTGCCAGCAGTTACTCCCCTACAGGGGGAACTGAAGCTTTCTTT. The chain joins TRBV6-6 to TRBJ1-1; 8 bases line up with TRBD1. V dropped 0 bases and J dropped 5; count of bases not matched to a gene: 5. The CDR3 is made up of 15 amino acids. Germline V gene lookup returns CDR1 MNHNY and CDR2 SVGAGI (reference sequence).

The chain has TRBV4-3 and TRBJ1-4; D is unresolved. This CDR3 region has 13 residues. The V gene's germline CDR1 is LGHNA and CDR2 YSLEER. Trimming removed 1 base from V and 11 bases from J, with 11 bases in between. CDR3 residues: CASSQGLPGKLFF. DNA for the CDR3: TGCGCCAGCAGCCAAGGACTGCCGGGGAAACTGTTTTTT.

This CDR3 reads CASSQGDWSYEQYF. In DNA form, the CDR3 reads TGTGCCAGCAGCCAAGGGGACTGGAGCTACGAGCAGTACTTC. This chain joins TRBV14 and TRBJ2-7; D might be TRBD2 (6 bases). The V end lost 1 base, the J end lost 3 bases, and 10 bases lay between the germline ends. This CDR3 is built from 14 residues. The germline V gene encodes CDR1 SGHDN and CDR2 FVKESK.

This clonotype showed up many times. This sequence joins TRBV4-1 and TRBJ2-6; D not resolved. V was trimmed by 0 bases and J by 0 bases, leaving 6 bases between them. The CDR3 contains 16 residues. Per germline, CDR1 MGHRA and CDR2 YSYEKL. In DNA form, the CDR3 reads TGCGCCAGCAGCCAAGACTATGGCTCTGGGGCCAACGTCCTGACTTTC. This translates into CASSQDYGSGANVLTF.

The V and J genes are TRBV9 and TRBJ2-7, with D possibly being TRBD2 (5 bases). The end of the DNA aligns better with TRBJ2-5, so the J call may be wrong. CDR1 and CDR2 from the germline V gene are SGDLS and YYNGEE. This CDR3 has 14 amino acids. Here the CDR3 reads CASSVAQEAETQYF. The CDR3 DNA is TGTGCCAGCAGCGTGGCCCAGGAGGCCGAGACCCAGTACTTC.

This clonotype was detected once. The chain joins TRBV6-1 to TRBJ2-4, with 10 bases lining up with TRBD1. The J call may not be correct, given that the DNA end is closer to TRBJ2-7. CDR3 length: 15 residues. CDR1 is MNHNS and CDR2 is SASEGT in the germline V gene. The CDR3: CASGPGTGVSYEQYF. In DNA form, the CDR3 reads TGTGCCAGCGGCCCCGGGACAGGGGTTTCCTACGAGCAGTACTTC.

The rearrangement uses TRBV20-1 and TRBJ2-7; 7 bases are a match to TRBD1. Germline-derived CDR1 and CDR2 are DFQATT and SNEGSKA (reference sequence). Trimming cost V 4 bases and J 7 bases; bases outside gene matches: 13. This CDR3 has 14 amino acids. As DNA, the CDR3 is TGCAGTGCTACCCGTGGGGGAAGGGGACAGGAGCAGTACTTC. Translating gives CSATRGGRGQEQYF.

The chain recombines TRBV12-3 or TRBV12-4 with TRBJ2-1; weak D call: TRBD2 (6 bases). The CDR3 runs to 15 residues. The V gene lost 5 bases and the J gene lost 5 bases, with 16 bases spanning the gap. The CDR3 reads CASSPGLRRDNEQFF. CDR3 DNA: TGTGCCAGCAGTCCCGGACTACGGAGAGACAATGAGCAGTTCTTC.

The chain employs TRBV12-3 or TRBV12-4 and TRBJ2-1, with D maybe TRBD1 (6 bases). V lost 11 bases to trimming and J lost 3 bases, with 11 bases between them. This CDR3 is built from 12 residues. The CDR3 loop reads CAVRGGYNEQFF. The CDR3 bases are TGTGCCGTCCGAGGGGGCTACAATGAGCAGTTCTTC.

The chain joins TRBV20-1 to TRBJ1-2; tentatively, D is TRBD1 (5 bases). The CDR3 runs to 12 residues. Trimming stripped 3 bases from V and 6 bases from J, with 11 bases between. The germline V gene has CDR1 DFQATT and CDR2 SNEGSKA (reference sequence). The CDR3 loop reads CSASGTRNGYTF. CDR3 nucleotide sequence: TGCAGTGCTAGTGGGACGCGAAATGGCTACACCTTC.

This chain connects TRBV5-1 to TRBJ1-4, with a tentative D call TRBD1 (5 bases). Germline V CDR1 and CDR2: SGHRS, YFSETQ. This CDR3 has 15 amino acids. V was pared by 4 bases and J by 0 bases, with 10 bases between. The CDR3 sequence is CASSVQGATNEKLFF. CDR3 sequence (DNA): TGCGCCAGCAGCGTGCAGGGTGCAACTAATGAAAAACTGTTTTTT.

The rearrangement links TRBV14 to TRBJ1-2; tentative D call: TRBD1 (6 bases). CDR1 and CDR2 from the germline V gene are SGHDN and FVKESK. V lost 5 bases to trimming and J lost 5 bases, with 15 bases between them. The CDR3 has 14 amino acids. CDR3 nucleotide sequence: TGTGCCAGCAGCTGTACAGGGTCCGGGTATGGCTACACCTTC. Protein product: CASSCTGSGYGYTF.

This clonotype came up a few times. The chain combines TRBV6-1 with TRBJ1-4; 7 bases line up with TRBD1. The CDR3 is made up of 13 amino acids. The V segment lost 4 bases and the J segment 11 bases; nucleotides outside the gene matches: 7. From germline, CDR1 is MNHNS and CDR2 SASEGT. The CDR3 coding sequence is TGTGCCAGCAGTGCGGGAAGGGGGCAGAAACTGTTTTTT. Its translation is CASSAGRGQKLFF.

The J gene is TRBJ2-7, the V gene TRBV10-3; TRBD1 aligns across 7 bases. CDR3 length equals 15 residues. Germline V lookup: CDR1 ENHRY, CDR2 SYGVKD. V was pared by 5 bases and J by 4 bases, with 11 bases of the junction left unmatched. CDR3 nucleotide sequence: TGTGCCATCAGTACTCTAAACCGGGACAGATACGAGCAGTACTTC. Translating it yields CAISTLNRDRYEQYF.

The sample holds many counts of this clonotype. This sequence joins TRBV5-1 and TRBJ2-1, with 8 bases lining up with TRBD1. Germline trimming cut 4 bases from V and 3 bases from J; bases unmatched to any gene: 3. This CDR3 is built from 14 residues. The germline V gene encodes CDR1 SGHRS and CDR2 YFSETQ. CDR3 loop: CASSKGQGYNEQFF. The CDR3 bases are TGCGCCAGCAGCAAAGGACAGGGCTACAATGAGCAGTTCTTC.

This clonotype showed up just a few times. The chain is built from TRBV29-1 and TRBJ2-3, with TRBD1 identical over 9 bases. This CDR3 region has 16 residues. Trimming at V came to 3 bases and at J to 3 bases, leaving 10 bases not matched to a gene. The germline gives CDR1 SQVTM, CDR2 ANQGSEA. This CDR3 is CSVDFVRDRETDTQYF. As DNA, the CDR3 is TGCAGCGTTGACTTCGTCCGGGACAGGGAAACAGATACGCAGTATTTT.

A single count supports this clonotype. This rearrangement joins TRBV6-6 to TRBJ1-1; no reliable D call. The CDR3 totals 12 residues. Germline-derived CDR1 and CDR2 are MNHNY and SVGAGI (reference sequence). V lost 2 bases and J lost 5, with 6 bases in between. The CDR3 is CASSYGDTEAFF. The CDR3 nucleotides read TGTGCCAGCAGTTACGGGGATACTGAAGCTTTCTTT.

The count of this clonotype is one. At one end the junction does not follow the germline gene, possibly because of a read error. The chain joins TRBV5-1 to TRBJ1-2; D is uncertain. CDR1 and CDR2 (germline): SGHRS, YFSETQ. CDR3 length equals 14 residues. The CDR3: CANSFSGGFYGYTF. The CDR3 DNA reads as TGCGCCAACAGCTTCTCGGGCGGATTTTATGGCTACACCTTC. The full variable domain, with the rest looked up from reference TRBV5-1 and TRBJ1-2, is KAGVTQTPRYLIKTRGQQVTLSCSPISGHRSVSWYQQTPGQGLQFLFEYFSETQRNKGNFPGRFSGRQFSNSRSEMNVSTLELGDSALYLCANSFSGGFYGYTFGSGTRLTVV.